Listed below are T cell receptor beta chains from one sample, sequenced in a study of early T cells in non-severe SARS-CoV-2 infection. MiXCR, applied by TCRdb to the 5' RACE reads, yields one record per CDR3 protein. The profile covers about 56,000 distinct CDR3 sequences, with about 12% appearing a single time and 2.9% taken by the ten largest. The sample was whole blood. Receptor source: an adult who was a healthcare worker with PCR-confirmed SARS-CoV-2 infection or an uninfected control (not recorded which). Each CDR3 is given with its conserved first and last residue. D genes are given only for firm matches. Where a row states a size, it is once, few, many or the class of an expanded clone; other rows omit it.

length,size,V,D,J,CDR3,DNA
17,many,TRBV12-3/TRBV12-4,NA,TRBJ1-5,CASSLLGGGDSNQPQHF,TGTGCCAGCAGTTTACTTGGGGGCGGAGATAGCAATCAGCCCCAGCATTTT
18,many,TRBV5-1,TRBD2,TRBJ2-5,CASSWGTSGRSSQETQYF,TGCGCCAGCAGCTGGGGGACTAGCGGGAGATCATCCCAAGAGACCCAGTACTTC
13,many,TRBV30,NA,TRBJ2-1,CAWAGGWHNEQFF,TGTGCCTGGGCTGGGGGGTGGCACAATGAGCAGTTCTTC
13,many,TRBV5-1,NA,TRBJ2-5,CASSREGLETQYF,TGCGCCAGCAGCCGTGAGGGGTTAGAGACCCAGTACTTC
16,many,TRBV6-6,TRBD1,TRBJ2-3,CASSYPGTDRTDTQYF,TGTGCCAGCAGTTATCCCGGGACAGACCGCACAGATACGCAGTATTTT
14,few,TRBV6-5,NA,TRBJ1-6,CASSYGVLNSPLHF,TGTGCCAGCAGTTACGGGGTATTGAATTCACCCCTCCACTTT
14,many,TRBV5-4,TRBD1,TRBJ2-7,CASSRDRRAYEQYF,TGTGCCAGCAGTAGGGACAGGAGGGCCTACGAGCAGTACTTC
15,many,TRBV28,NA,TRBJ1-1,CASSLVQPTNTEAFF,TGTGCCAGCAGTTTGGTACAACCGACGAACACTGAAGCTTTCTTT
16,many,TRBV27,NA,TRBJ2-1,CASSLAWRRGYNEQFF,TGTGCCAGCAGTTTAGCGTGGCGCAGGGGCTACAATGAGCAGTTCTTC
17,many,TRBV5-1,NA,TRBJ2-3,CASSLGGSSTFTDTQYF,TGCGCCAGCAGCTTGGGTGGTAGCTCAACCTTCACAGATACGCAGTATTTT
17,NA,TRBV3-1,NA,TRBJ2-5,CASSQDRRTKAMETQYF,TGTGCCAGCAGCCAAGATAGGAGGACGAAGGCCATGGAGACCCAGTACTTC
15,few,TRBV27,TRBD1,TRBJ2-7,CASSRGGTGTYEQYF,TGTGCCAGCAGCCGAGGAGGGACAGGGACCTACGAGCAGTACTTC
16,many,TRBV6-1,NA,TRBJ2-4,CASSDVRGFDKNIQYF,TGTGCCAGCAGTGATGTCCGAGGGTTTGACAAAAACATTCAGTACTTC
16,few,TRBV11-2,NA,TRBJ2-6,CASSLGGTSGANVLTF,TGTGCCAGCAGCTTAGGAGGGACCTCTGGGGCCAACGTCCTGACTTTC
14,NA,TRBV9,NA,TRBJ2-7,CASSSSGSLGEQYF,TGTGCCAGCAGTAGTAGTGGGAGCCTGGGTGAGCAGTACTTC
15,many,TRBV20-1,TRBD1,TRBJ2-7,CSASPGTGMIWEQYF,TGCAGTGCTAGCCCGGGGACAGGGATGATCTGGGAGCAGTACTTC
15,many,TRBV14,NA,TRBJ2-3,CASSQRTPTGDTQYF,TGTGCCAGCAGCCAACGGACACCGACAGGAGATACGCAGTATTTT
14,few,TRBV12-3/TRBV12-4,TRBD2,TRBJ2-5,CASRSSGSGETQYF,TGTGCCAGCAGATCTAGCGGTTCGGGTGAGACCCAGTACTTC
16,many,TRBV7-3,TRBD2,TRBJ2-3,CASSPTPGLVLDTQYF,TGTGCCAGCAGCCCCACGCCGGGACTAGTGTTAGATACGCAGTATTTT